The 8 T cell receptor beta chains in this list originate from one sample, sequenced in a study of patients and donors after allogeneic stem cell transplantation. Each CDR3 protein is one row after TCRdb ran MiXCR on the RT-PCR reads. The data show approximately 160,000 distinct CDR3 sequences, about 29% seen once. Specimen: blood, either unsorted or a sorted T cell fraction (not recorded which). The receptors here all came from a human donor who was either an allogeneic HSCT recipient or a stem cell or donor lymphocyte infusion donor (not recorded which). It is not recorded whose cells these are; they may come from a transplant donor.

This clonotype showed up just a few times. The CDR3 DNA sequence: TGTGCCAGCAGTTTGCAGGGTCCAATCTACGAGCAGTACTTC. Amino acids: CASSLQGPIYEQYF. J is TRBJ2-7 and V is TRBV28; weak D call: TRBD1 (5 bases). CDR3 length equals 14 residues. Deletions cut 3 bases from V and 3 bases from J, with 12 bases between. Germline V gene lookup returns CDR1 MDHEN and CDR2 SYDVKM.

This clonotype appeared a few times. The rearrangement uses TRBV29-1 and TRBJ2-7; tentatively, D is TRBD2 (7 bases). The ends were cut back, 4 bases at V and 6 bases at J, with 19 bases in the middle. The CDR3 is made up of 14 amino acids. Looked up from germline, CDR1 is SQVTM and CDR2 is ANQGSEA. In nucleotides, the CDR3 is TGCAGCGTTGGGGGCAGCGGGACATACATCGAGCAGTACTTC. This encodes CSVGGSGTYIEQYF.

The rearrangement joins TRBV27 to TRBJ2-1; 7 bases are a match to TRBD2. The germline CDR1 and CDR2 sequences are MNHEY and SMNVEV (reference sequence). CDR3 size: 16 residues. The V gene end was trimmed by 3 bases and the J gene end by 3 bases; junction bases not matched to a gene: 8. In DNA form, the CDR3 reads TGTGCCAGCAGTTTCGGATCGGCTAGCGGCTACAATGAGCAGTTCTTC. Protein sequence: CASSFGSASGYNEQFF.

The chain is built from TRBV7-2 and TRBJ1-2; 7 bases agree with TRBD1. V shed 5 bases, J shed 4 bases, and the junction held 10 bases outside the gene matches. CDR1 SGHTA and CDR2 FQGNSA come from the germline V gene. The CDR3 extends over 15 amino acids. This CDR3 is CASSIQTGILYGYTF. CDR3 nucleotide sequence: TGTGCCAGCAGCATTCAGACAGGGATTCTCTATGGCTACACCTTC.

The V call is TRBV4-2, the J call TRBJ2-2, with 8 bases lining up with TRBD2. The junction had 15 bases not matched to a gene; V was cut back by 0 bases and J by 6 bases. The CDR3 covers 19 residues. CDR1 and CDR2 from the germline V gene are LGHNA and YNFKEQ. CDR3 sequence reads: CASSQDLGWPAGAAGELFF. CDR3 in DNA: TGTGCCAGCAGCCAAGATCTTGGGTGGCCAGCGGGAGCCGCCGGGGAGCTGTTTTTT.

The chain has TRBV9 and TRBJ1-2, with TRBD1 matching 7 bases. CDR1 is SGDLS, CDR2 YYNGEE, per germline. The CDR3 contains 14 residues. Trimming cost V 4 bases and J 4 bases; bases outside gene matches: 7. In nucleotides, the CDR3 is TGTGCCAGCAGCCCTCGGGACAGCCCCTATGGCTACACCTTC. Residues: CASSPRDSPYGYTF.

The genes are TRBV5-1 and TRBJ2-5; D is possibly TRBD1 (6 bases). This CDR3 contains 14 residues. Germline-derived CDR1 and CDR2 are SGHRS and YFSETQ. V lost 4 bases and J 4 bases, leaving 14 bases between the germline ends. The CDR3 sequence: CASSQYREGETQYF. CDR3 nucleotides: TGCGCCAGCAGCCAATACAGGGAAGGAGAGACCCAGTACTTC.

This chain connects TRBV4-3 to TRBJ2-7; 11 bases line up with TRBD2. Germline values: CDR1 LGHNA, CDR2 YSLEER. This CDR3 comprises 17 residues. With 0 bases clipped from V and 2 bases from J, the junction kept 6 bases outside the gene matches. The CDR3 coding sequence is TGCGCCAGCAGCCAAGAATCTCCGACTAGCGGGACCTACGAGCAGTACTTC. It specifies CASSQESPTSGTYEQYF.